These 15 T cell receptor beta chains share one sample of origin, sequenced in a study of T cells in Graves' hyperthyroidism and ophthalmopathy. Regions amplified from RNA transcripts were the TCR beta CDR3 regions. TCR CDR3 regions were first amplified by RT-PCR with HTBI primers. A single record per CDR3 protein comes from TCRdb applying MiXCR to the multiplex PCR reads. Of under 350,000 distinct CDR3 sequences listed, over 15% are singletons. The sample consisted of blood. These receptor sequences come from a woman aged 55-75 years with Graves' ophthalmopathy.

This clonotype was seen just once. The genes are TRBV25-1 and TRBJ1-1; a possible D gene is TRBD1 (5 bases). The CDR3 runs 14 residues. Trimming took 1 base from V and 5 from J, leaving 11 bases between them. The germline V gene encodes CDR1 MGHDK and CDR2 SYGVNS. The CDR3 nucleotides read TGTGCCAGCAGTGAATCAGGGATTGTTACTGAAGCTTTCTTT. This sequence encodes CASSESGIVTEAFF.

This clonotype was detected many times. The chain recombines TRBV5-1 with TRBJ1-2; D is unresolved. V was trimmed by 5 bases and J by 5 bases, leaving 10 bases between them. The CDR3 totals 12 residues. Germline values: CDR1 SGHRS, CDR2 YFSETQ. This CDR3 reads CASRDGTYGYTF. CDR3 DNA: TGCGCCAGCAGGGACGGAACGTATGGCTACACCTTC.

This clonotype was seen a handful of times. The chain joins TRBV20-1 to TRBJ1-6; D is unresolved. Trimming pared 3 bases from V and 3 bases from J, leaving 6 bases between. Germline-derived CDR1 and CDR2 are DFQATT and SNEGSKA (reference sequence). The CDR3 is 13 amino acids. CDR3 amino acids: CSARLGYNSPLHF. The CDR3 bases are TGCAGTGCTAGGTTGGGCTATAATTCACCCCTCCACTTT.

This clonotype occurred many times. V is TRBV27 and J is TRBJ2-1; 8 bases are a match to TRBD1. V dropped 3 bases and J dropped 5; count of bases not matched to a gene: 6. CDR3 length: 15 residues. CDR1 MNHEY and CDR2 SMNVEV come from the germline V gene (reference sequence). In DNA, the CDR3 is TGTGCCAGCAGTTTCAGGGGGCCCCGCAACAATGAGCAGTTCTTC. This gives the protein CASSFRGPRNNEQFF.

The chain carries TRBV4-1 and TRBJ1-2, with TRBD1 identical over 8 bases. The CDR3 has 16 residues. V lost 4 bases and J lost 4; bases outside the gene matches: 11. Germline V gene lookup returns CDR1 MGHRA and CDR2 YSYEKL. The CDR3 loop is CASSPRTGRGVYGYTF. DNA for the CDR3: TGCGCCAGCAGCCCTCGGACAGGGCGGGGGGTCTATGGCTACACCTTC.

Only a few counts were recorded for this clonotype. CDR3 in DNA: TGTGCCAGTGCACAGGGCTCTGGAAACACCATATATTTT. It is translated as CASAQGSGNTIYF. The genes are TRBV28 and TRBJ1-3, with D perhaps TRBD1 (6 bases). The V end was cut by 9 bases, the J end by 0 bases, with 9 bases between. Germline CDR1 is MDHEN and CDR2 is SYDVKM. CDR3 size: 13 residues. Full variable domain (missing parts from reference TRBV28 and TRBJ1-3): DVKVTQSSRYLVKRTGEKVFLECVQDMDHENMFWYRQDPGLGLRLIYFSYDVKMKEKGDIPEGYSVSREKKERFSLILESASTNQTSMYLCASAQGSGNTIYFGEGSWLTVV.

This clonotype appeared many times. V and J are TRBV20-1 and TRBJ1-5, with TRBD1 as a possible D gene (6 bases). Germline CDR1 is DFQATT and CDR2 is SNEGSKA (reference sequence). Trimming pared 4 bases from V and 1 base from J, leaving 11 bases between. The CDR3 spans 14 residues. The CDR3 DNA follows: TGCAGTGCTACCAGACAGGTCAGCAATCAGCCCCAGCATTTT. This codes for CSATRQVSNQPQHF.

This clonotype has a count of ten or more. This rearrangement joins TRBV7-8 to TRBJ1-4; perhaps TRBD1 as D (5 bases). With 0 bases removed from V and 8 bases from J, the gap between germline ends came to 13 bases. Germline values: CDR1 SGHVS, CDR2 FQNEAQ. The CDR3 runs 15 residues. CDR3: CASSLARGLTEKLFF. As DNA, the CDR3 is TGTGCCAGCAGCTTAGCAAGGGGCCTAACGGAAAAACTGTTTTTT.

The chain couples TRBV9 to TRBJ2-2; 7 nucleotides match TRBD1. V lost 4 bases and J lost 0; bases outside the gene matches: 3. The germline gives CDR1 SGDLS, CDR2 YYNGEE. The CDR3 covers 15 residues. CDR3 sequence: CASSWGQPNTGELFF. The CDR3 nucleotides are TGTGCCAGCAGCTGGGGACAGCCGAACACCGGGGAGCTGTTTTTT.

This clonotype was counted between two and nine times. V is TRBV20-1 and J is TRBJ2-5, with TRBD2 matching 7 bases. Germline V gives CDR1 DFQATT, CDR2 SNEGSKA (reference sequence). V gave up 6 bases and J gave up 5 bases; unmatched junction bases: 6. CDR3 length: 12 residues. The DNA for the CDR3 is TGCAGTGCGGGGCGCGGGAGTGAGACCCAGTACTTC. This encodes CSAGRGSETQYF.

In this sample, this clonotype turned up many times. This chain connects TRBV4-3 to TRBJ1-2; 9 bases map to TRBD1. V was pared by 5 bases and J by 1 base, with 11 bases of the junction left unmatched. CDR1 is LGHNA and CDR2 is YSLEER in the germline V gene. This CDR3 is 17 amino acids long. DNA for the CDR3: TGCGCCAGCAGCACATTTATGGGGGACAGGGTTAACTATGGCTACACCTTC. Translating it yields CASSTFMGDRVNYGYTF.

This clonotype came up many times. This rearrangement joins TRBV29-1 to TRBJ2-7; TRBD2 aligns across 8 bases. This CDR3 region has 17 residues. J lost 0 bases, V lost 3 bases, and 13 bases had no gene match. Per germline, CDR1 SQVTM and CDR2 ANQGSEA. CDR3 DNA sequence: TGCAGCGTTGAGGGTGTAGCGGGAAGCGGAATCTCCTACGAGCAGTACTTC. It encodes CSVEGVAGSGISYEQYF.

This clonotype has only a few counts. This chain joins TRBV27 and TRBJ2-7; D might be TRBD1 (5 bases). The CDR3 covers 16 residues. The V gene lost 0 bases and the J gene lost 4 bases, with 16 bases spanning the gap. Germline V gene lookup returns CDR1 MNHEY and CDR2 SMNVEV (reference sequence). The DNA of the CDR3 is TGTGCCAGCAGTTTATCGATTGGGGCGGCAGTTTACGAGCAGTACTTC. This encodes CASSLSIGAAVYEQYF.

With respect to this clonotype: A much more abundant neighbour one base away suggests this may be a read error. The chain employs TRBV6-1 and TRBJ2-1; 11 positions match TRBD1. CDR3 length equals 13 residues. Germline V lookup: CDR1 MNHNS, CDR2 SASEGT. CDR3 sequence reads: CASWGQGVNGQFF. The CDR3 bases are TGTGCCAGCTGGGGACAGGGGGTCAATGGGCAGTTCTTC.

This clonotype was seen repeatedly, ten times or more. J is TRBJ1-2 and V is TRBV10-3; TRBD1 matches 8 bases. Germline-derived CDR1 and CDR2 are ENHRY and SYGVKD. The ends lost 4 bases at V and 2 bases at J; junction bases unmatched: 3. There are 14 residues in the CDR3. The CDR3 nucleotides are TGTGCCATCAGTGCCCAGGGGGCGAACTATGGCTACACCTTC. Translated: CAISAQGANYGYTF.